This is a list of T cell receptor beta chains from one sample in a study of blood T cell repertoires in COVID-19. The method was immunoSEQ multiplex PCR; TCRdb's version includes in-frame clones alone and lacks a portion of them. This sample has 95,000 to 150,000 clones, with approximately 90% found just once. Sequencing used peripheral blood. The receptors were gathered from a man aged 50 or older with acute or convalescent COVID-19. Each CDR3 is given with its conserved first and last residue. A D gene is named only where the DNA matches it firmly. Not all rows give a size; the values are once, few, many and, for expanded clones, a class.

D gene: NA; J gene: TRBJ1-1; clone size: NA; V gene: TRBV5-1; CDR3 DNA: TGCGCCAGCAGCTTGGTGGCAGGGGCACTCATGAACACTGAAGCTTTCTTT; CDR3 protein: CASSLVAGALMNTEAFF
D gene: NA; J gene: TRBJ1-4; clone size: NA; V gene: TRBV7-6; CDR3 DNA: TGTGCCAGCAGCTTAGCGGGCAGGGCCGCTAATGAAAAACTGTTTTTT; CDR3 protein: CASSLAGRAANEKLFF
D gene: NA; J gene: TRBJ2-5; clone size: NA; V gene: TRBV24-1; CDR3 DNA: TGTGCCACCAGTGACCCCCGGACTGGGAACCAAGAGACCCAGTACTTC; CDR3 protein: CATSDPRTGNQETQYF
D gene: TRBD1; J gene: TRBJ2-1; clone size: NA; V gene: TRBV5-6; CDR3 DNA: TGTGCCAGCAGCTTGGCGGGACAGGGGGCAAGAAATTGGCAGTTCTTC; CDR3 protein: CASSLAGQGARNWQFF
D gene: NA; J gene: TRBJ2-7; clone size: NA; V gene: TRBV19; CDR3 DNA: TGTGCCAGTAGTCCAGGAGGCAACTCGGAGCAGTACTTC; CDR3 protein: CASSPGGNSEQYF
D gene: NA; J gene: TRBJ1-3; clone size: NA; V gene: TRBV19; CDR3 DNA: TGTGCCAGTAGTATGCGACAGCGTCTTGGAAACACCATATATTTT; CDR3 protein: CASSMRQRLGNTIYF
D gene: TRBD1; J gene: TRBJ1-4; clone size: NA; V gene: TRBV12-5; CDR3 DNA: TGTGCTAGTGGTTTGGTACTAACAGGGGCGGCTAATGAAAAACTGTTTTTT; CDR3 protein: CASGLVLTGAANEKLFF
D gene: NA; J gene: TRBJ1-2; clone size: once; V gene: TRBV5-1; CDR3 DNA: TGCGCCAGCAGCCCTGGGAGGGGGACGGATGGCTACACCTTC; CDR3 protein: CASSPGRGTDGYTF
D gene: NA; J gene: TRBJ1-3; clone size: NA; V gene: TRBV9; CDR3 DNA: TGTGCCAGCAGCGTAACAGGGCCTGGAAACACCATATATTTT; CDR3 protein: CASSVTGPGNTIYF
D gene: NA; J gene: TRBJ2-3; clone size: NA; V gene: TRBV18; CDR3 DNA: TGTGCCAGCACCCCCTCCGGAGATACGCAGTATTTT; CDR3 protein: CASTPSGDTQYF